Listed below are T cell receptor beta chains from one sample, sequenced in a study of shared T cell receptors in the human thymus. Profiling relied on immunoSEQ multiplex PCR, and the TCRdb table lists in-frame clones only, not all of them. The sample lists approximately 730,000 clones, approximately 83% occurring once. The sample was also linked to a second study, of human thymus T cells.

The sequenced material came from thymocytes. The receptors derive from a girl less than two years old with a congenital heart defect. Each CDR3 is given with its conserved first and last residue. Fields, in order: CDR3 protein, clone size, V gene. Size is stated for part of the rows, as once, few or many counts, or as a class when the clone is expanded.

CDR3: CASSQDSPDRVAYEQYF; size: .; V: TRBV14
CDR3: CASSLRQDSKFF; size: .; V: TRBV9
CDR3: CASTLAGGIDYGYTF; size: .; V: TRBV6-1
CDR3: CASSPISRRGSTIYF; size: .; V: TRBV4-1
CDR3: CASSPCPTRLSINNEKLFF; size: .; V: TRBV13
CDR3: CASSPYLLTQGGFGFEPQHF; size: .; V: TRBV18
CDR3: CSVVYERSNYGYTF; size: .; V: TRBV29-1
CDR3: CASSLTRDSNEKLFF; size: few; V: TRBV7-9
CDR3: CASSSREGRYYEQYF; size: .; V: TRBV5-6
CDR3: CASSAINPGQNSGNTIYF; size: .; V: TRBV7-2
CDR3: CASSYGRSPYNEQFF; size: .; V: TRBV6-6
CDR3: CASSLLWPPGLAGGAVPIEQFF; size: .; V: TRBV4-1
CDR3: CSVGYSKGGEVRTSNPRDGYTF; size: .; V: TRBV29-1
CDR3: CASSQGAGRGPHNSPLHF; size: .; V: TRBV4-3
CDR3: CASSVGGGLIQYF; size: .; V: TRBV2
CDR3: CASSSMSSYNEQFF; size: .; V: TRBV6-5
CDR3: CASSFKVVGQGTQYF; size: .; V: TRBV7-2
CDR3: CASSQDRGTENQPQHF; size: .; V: TRBV4-3
CDR3: CASSLAPLILSYGYTF; size: .; V: TRBV7-6
CDR3: CASSQDFVFNQPQHF; size: .; V: TRBV4-3
CDR3: CASSEIHRGVSAVHGYTF; size: .; V: TRBV2
CDR3: CASSLLGGGYNEQFF; size: .; V: TRBV5-1
CDR3: CASNGTDYEQYF; size: few; V: TRBV5-1
CDR3: CASKTDRLDTEAFF; size: .; V: TRBV2
CDR3: CASSQEGRTWDSGNTIYF; size: .; V: TRBV14
CDR3: CASIVRQGADYGYTF; size: .; V: TRBV6-5
CDR3: CASSQDRQGWDTEAFF; size: once; V: TRBV4-1
CDR3: CASSCSNRDFYEQYF; size: .; V: TRBV5-5
CDR3: CASSVGGGYDSPLHF; size: .; V: TRBV6-5
CDR3: CATSRDRFDGYTF; size: .; V: TRBV15
CDR3: CASSLGGYGYTF; size: few; V: TRBV7-2
CDR3: CASFGRGEELGPSYEQYF; size: .; V: TRBV27
CDR3: CAVYQRGVTGELFF; size: .; V: TRBV10-3
CDR3: CATSGTRNNEQFF; size: few; V: TRBV15
CDR3: CASSEQGGGENTEAFF; size: .; V: TRBV25-1
CDR3: CASSYRLGQPQHF; size: .; V: TRBV5-6
CDR3: CASGFPNEQYF; size: once; V: TRBV12-5
CDR3: CASSSGGNGYTF; size: .; V: TRBV27
CDR3: CASSLDSSTGRAYEQYF; size: .; V: TRBV19
CDR3: CAISEWVDRVNSPLHF; size: .; V: TRBV10-3
CDR3: CASSLSGILGTGGGELFF; size: .; V: TRBV27
CDR3: CASRKTRSGGGTDTQYF; size: once; V: TRBV7-2
CDR3: CASSPTVQGSYNEQFF; size: .; V: TRBV7-8
CDR3: CASSPRSDRDNSPLHF; size: .; V: TRBV27
CDR3: CASGDDRLQGYTF; size: .; V: TRBV12-5
CDR3: CASSRVFGTGDNETQYF; size: .; V: TRBV4-1
CDR3: CASSPRLAHSTDTQYF; size: .; V: TRBV5-1
CDR3: CASSPRGNLNSPLHF; size: .; V: TRBV6-4
CDR3: CASGSHRDRGTEAFF; size: .; V: TRBV12-5
CDR3: CASSSGWTGGYEQYF; size: .; V: TRBV11-2
CDR3: CASTNPYGQPYEQYF; size: .; V: TRBV5-6